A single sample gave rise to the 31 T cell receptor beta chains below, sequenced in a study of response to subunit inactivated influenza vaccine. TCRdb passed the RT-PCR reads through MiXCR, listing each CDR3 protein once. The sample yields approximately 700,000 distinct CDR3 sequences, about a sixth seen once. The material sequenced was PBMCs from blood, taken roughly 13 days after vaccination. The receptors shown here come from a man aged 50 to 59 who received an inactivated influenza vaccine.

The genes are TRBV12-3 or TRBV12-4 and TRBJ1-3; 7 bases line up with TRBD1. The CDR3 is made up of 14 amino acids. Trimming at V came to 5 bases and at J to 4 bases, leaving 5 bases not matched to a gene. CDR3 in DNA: TGTGCCAGCAGTGTAACGGGACAGGGAAACACCATATATTTT. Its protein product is CASSVTGQGNTIYF.

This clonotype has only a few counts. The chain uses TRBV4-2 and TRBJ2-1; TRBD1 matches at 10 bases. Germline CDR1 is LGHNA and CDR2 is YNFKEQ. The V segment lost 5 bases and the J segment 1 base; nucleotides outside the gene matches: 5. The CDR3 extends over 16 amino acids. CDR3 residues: CASSKDRGSSYNEQFF. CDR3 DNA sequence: TGTGCCAGCAGCAAGGACAGGGGGTCATCCTACAATGAGCAGTTCTTC.

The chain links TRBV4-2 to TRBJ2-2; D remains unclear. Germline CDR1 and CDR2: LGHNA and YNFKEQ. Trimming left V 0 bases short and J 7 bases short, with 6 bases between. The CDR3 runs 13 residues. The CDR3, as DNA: TGTGCCAGCAGCCAAGATCTTGTCGGGGAGCTGTTTTTT. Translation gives CASSQDLVGELFF.

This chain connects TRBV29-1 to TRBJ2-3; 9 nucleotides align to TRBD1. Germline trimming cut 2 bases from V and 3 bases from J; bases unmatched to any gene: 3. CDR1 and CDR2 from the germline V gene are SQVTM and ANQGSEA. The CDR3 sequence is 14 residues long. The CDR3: CSVETGGITDTQYF. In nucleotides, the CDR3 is TGCAGCGTTGAAACAGGGGGCATTACAGATACGCAGTATTTT.

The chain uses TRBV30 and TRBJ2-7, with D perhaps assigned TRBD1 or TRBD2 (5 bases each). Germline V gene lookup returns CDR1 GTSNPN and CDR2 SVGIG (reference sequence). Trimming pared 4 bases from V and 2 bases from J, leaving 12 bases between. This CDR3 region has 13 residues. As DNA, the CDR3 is TGTGCCTGGAACCGGGACGGGGCCTACGAGCAGTACTTC. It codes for CAWNRDGAYEQYF.

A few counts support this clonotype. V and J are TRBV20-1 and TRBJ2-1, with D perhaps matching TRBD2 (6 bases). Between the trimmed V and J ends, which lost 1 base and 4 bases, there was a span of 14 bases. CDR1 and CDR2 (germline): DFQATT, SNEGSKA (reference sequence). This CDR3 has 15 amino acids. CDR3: CSARGNSGAYNEQFF. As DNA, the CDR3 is TGCAGTGCTAGAGGGAATAGCGGAGCGTACAATGAGCAGTTCTTC.

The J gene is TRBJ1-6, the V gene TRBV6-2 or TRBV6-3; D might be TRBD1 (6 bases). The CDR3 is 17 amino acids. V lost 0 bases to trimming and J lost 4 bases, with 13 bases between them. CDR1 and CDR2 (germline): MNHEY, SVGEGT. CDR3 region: CASSYSGRGRYNSPLHF. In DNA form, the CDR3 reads TGTGCCAGCAGTTACTCTGGCAGGGGCCGGTATAATTCACCCCTCCACTTT.

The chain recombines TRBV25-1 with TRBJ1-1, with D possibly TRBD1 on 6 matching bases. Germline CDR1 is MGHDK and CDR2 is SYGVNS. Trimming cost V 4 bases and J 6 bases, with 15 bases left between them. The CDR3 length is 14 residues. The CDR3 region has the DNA TGTGCCAGCAGTGCACAGGGTGGCCAACCTGAAGCTTTCTTT. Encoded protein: CASSAQGGQPEAFF.

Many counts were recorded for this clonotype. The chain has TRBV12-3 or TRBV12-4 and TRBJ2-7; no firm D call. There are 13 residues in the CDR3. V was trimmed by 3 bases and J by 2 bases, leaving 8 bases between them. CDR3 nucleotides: TGTGCCAGCAGTTTGGGCAGGACCTACGAGCAGTACTTC. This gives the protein CASSLGRTYEQYF.

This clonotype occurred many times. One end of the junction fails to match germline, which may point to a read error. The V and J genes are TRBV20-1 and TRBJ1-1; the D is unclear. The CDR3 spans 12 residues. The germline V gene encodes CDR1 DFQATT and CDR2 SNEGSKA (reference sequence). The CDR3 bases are TGCAGTGCAGTGGAAACGAACCCTGAAGCTTTCTTT. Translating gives CSAVETNPEAFF.

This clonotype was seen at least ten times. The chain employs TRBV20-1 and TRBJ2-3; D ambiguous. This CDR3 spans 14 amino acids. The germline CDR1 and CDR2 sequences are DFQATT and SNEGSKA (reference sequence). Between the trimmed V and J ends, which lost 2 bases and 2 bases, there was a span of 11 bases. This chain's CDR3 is CSARLKFTTDTQYF. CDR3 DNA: TGCAGTGCTAGACTTAAGTTCACCACAGATACGCAGTATTTT.

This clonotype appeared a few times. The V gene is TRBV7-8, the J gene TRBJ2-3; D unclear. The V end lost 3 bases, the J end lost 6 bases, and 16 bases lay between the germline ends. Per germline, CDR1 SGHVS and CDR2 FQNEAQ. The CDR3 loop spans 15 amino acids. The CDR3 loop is CASSLDAIRSDTQYF. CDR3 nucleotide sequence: TGTGCCAGCAGCTTGGACGCGATCCGCAGTGATACGCAGTATTTT.

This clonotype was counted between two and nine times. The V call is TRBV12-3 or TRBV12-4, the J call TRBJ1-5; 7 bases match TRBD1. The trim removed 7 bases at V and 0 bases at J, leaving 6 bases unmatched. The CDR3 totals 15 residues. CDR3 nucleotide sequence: TGTGCCAGCACCGTGACAGGGACTAGCAATCAGCCCCAGCATTTT. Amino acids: CASTVTGTSNQPQHF.

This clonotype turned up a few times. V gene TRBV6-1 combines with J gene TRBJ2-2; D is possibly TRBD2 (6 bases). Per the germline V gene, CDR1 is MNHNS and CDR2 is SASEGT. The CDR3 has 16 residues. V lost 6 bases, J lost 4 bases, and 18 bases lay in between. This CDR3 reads CASSPLGGTVTGELFF. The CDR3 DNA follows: TGTGCCAGCAGCCCGCTCGGCGGGACGGTCACCGGGGAGCTGTTTTTT.

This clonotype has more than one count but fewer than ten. CDR3 in amino acids: CASSRLGETQYF. In DNA form, the CDR3 reads TGTGCCAGCAGTCGACTTGGAGAGACCCAGTACTTC. This sequence joins TRBV12-3 or TRBV12-4 and TRBJ2-5; D not certain. V dropped 5 bases and J dropped 4 bases, with 8 bases sitting between them. This CDR3 contains 12 residues.

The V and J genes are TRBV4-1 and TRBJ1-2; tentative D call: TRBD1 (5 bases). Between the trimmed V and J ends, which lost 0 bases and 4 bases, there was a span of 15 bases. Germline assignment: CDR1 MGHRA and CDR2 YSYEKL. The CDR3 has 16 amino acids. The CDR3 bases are TGCGCCAGCAGCCAAGATCGCCGGCGGGGCGTCTATGGCTACACCTTC. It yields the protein CASSQDRRRGVYGYTF.

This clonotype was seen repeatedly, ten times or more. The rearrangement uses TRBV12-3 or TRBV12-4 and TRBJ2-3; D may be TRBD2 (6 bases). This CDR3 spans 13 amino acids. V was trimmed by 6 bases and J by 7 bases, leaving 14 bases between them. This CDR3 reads CASSRRTTNTQYF. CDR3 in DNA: TGTGCCAGCAGCCGAAGGACTACTAATACGCAGTATTTT.

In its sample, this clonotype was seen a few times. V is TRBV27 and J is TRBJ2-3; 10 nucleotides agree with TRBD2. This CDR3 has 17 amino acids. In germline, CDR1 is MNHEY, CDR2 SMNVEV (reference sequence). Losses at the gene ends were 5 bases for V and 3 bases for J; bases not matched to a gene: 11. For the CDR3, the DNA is TGTGCCAGCAGTCCCACTCCGGGACTAGCGATTACAGATACGCAGTATTTT. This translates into CASSPTPGLAITDTQYF.

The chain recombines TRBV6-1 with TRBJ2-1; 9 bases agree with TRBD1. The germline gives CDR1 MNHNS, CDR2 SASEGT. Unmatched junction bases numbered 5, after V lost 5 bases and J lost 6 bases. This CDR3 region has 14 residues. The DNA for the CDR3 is TGTGCCAGCAGTCGGGACAGGGTAAGCAATGAGCAGTTCTTC. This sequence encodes CASSRDRVSNEQFF.

In nucleotides, the CDR3 is TGTGCCAGCAGCTCCCATGGGGGGGCAGATACGCAGTATTTT. Encoded protein: CASSSHGGADTQYF. V usage is TRBV7-9 and J usage is TRBJ2-3; 7 bases are shared with TRBD2. This CDR3 spans 14 amino acids. With 4 bases clipped from V and 4 bases from J, the junction kept 5 bases outside the gene matches. From germline, CDR1 is SEHNR and CDR2 FQNEAQ (reference sequence).

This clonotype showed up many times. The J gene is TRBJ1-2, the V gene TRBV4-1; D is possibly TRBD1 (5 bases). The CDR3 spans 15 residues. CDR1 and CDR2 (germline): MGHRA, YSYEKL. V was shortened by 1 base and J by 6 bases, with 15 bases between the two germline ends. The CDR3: CASSQGGGRGHGYTF. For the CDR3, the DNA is TGCGCCAGCAGCCAAGGGGGTGGAAGGGGCCATGGCTACACCTTC.

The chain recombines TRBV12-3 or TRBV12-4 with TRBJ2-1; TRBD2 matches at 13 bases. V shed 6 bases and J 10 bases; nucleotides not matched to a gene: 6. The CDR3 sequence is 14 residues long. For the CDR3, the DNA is TGTGCCAGCAGCCCGACTAGCGGGGGGAGAGAGCAGTTCTTC. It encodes CASSPTSGGREQFF.

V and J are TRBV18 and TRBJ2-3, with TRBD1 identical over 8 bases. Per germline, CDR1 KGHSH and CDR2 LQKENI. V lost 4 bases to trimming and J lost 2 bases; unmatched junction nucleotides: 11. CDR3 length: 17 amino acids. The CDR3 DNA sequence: TGTGCCAGCTCACGCTTGCCGGGACAGGCTAACACAGATACGCAGTATTTT. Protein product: CASSRLPGQANTDTQYF.

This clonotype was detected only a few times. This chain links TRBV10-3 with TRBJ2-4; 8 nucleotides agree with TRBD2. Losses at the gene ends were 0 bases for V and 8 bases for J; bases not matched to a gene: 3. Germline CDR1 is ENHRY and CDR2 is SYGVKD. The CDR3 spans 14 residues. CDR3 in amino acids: CAISESGLADIQYF. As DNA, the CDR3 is TGTGCCATCAGTGAGTCCGGACTAGCAGACATTCAGTACTTC.

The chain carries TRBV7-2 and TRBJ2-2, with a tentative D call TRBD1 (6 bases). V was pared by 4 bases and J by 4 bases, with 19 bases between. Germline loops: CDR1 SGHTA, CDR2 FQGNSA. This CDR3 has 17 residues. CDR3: CASSSVGAPKGTGELFF. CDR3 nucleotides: TGTGCCAGCAGCTCGGTGGGGGCTCCCAAGGGCACCGGGGAGCTGTTTTTT.

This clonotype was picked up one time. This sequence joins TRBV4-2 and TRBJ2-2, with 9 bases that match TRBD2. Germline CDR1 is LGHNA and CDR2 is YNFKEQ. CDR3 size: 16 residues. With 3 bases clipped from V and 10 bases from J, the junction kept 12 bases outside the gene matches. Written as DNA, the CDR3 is TGTGCCAGCAGCCAGGCCCACTGGCGGGGGGGCCTGGAGCTGTTTTTT. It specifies CASSQAHWRGGLELFF.

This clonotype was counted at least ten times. CDR3 in DNA: TGTGCCAGCAGCTTGGATTTAACAGGGACCTACAATGAGCAGTTCTTC. This translates into CASSLDLTGTYNEQFF. The gene calls are TRBV5-5 and TRBJ2-1; TRBD1 might be the D (6 bases). Trimming removed 0 bases at V and 2 bases at J, with 12 bases between. The CDR3 contains 16 residues. Germline values: CDR1 SGHKS, CDR2 YYEKEE (reference sequence). The entire variable domain, with the rest obtained from reference TRBV5-5 and TRBJ2-1, is as follows: DAGVTQSPTHLIKTRGQQVTLRCSPISGHKSVSWYQQVLGQGPQFIFQYYEKEERGRGNFPDRFSARQFPNYSSELNVNALLLGDSALYLCASSLDLTGTYNEQFFGPGTRLTVL.

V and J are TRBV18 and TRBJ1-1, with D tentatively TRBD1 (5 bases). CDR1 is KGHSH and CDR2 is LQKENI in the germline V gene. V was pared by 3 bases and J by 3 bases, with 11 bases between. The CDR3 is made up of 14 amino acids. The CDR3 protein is CASSPGRGDTEAFF. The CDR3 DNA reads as TGTGCCAGCTCACCCGGTAGGGGTGACACTGAAGCTTTCTTT.

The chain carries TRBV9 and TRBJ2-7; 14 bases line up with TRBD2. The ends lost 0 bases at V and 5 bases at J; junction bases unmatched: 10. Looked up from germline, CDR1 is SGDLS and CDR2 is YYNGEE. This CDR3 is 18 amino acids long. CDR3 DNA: TGTGCCAGCAGCGTAGATGGGACTAGCGGGAGTGGTAACCACGAGCAGTACTTC. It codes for CASSVDGTSGSGNHEQYF.

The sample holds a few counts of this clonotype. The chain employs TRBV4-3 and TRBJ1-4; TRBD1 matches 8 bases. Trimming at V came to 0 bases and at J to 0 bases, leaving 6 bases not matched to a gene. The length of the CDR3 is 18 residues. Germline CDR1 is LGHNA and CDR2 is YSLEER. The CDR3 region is CASSQDPGQAATNEKLFF. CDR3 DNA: TGCGCCAGCAGCCAAGATCCGGGACAGGCCGCAACTAATGAAAAACTGTTTTTT.

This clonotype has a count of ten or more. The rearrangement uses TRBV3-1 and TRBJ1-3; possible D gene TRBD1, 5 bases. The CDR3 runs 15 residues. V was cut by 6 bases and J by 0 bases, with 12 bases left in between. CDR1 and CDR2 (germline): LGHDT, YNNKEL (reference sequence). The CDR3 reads CASSKAQGSGNTIYF. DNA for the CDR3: TGTGCCAGCAGTAAGGCCCAGGGCTCTGGAAACACCATATATTTT.